This T cell receptor beta chain was obtained from a study of cytomegalovirus exposure and HLA in healthy donors. At the time of sampling, donors were nominally healthy, though unrecorded immune exposures were likely. The PCR employed 60 Vbeta primers together with 13 Jbeta primers. The protocol was immunoSEQ multiplex PCR, while the TCRdb copy is restricted to in-frame clones and leaves out a portion. Here the sample spans 30,000 to 40,000 clones, approximately 79% being singletons. This CDR3 is built from 16 residues. Germline V gives CDR1 SGDLS, CDR2 YYNGEE. Trimming removed 0 bases from V and 0 bases from J, with 12 bases in between.

The origin of this receptor is a woman aged 18-29 years in good health and CMV-seropositive. The chain links TRBV9 to TRBJ2-5; D gene unclear. The sequencing sample was made of PBMCs. CDR3 sequence (DNA): TGTGCCAGCAGCGTAGTCGGGTCAACCTACCAAGAGACCCAGTACTTC. Amino acid sequence: CASSVVGSTYQETQYF.